Presented here are 15 T cell receptor beta chains from one specimen sequenced in a study of cytomegalovirus exposure and HLA in healthy donors. The PCR made use of 60 Vbeta and 13 Jbeta primers. Using immunoSEQ multiplex PCR, the repertoire was profiled, and TCRdb retains in-frame clones only, with some absent. The repertoire holds fewer than 150,000 clones, with approximately 80% as singletons. The sample comprised PBMCs. Every receptor here comes from a woman younger than 35 in good health and CMV-seronegative.

The chain has TRBV2 and TRBJ1-3; D uncertain. Germline V lookup: CDR1 SNHLY, CDR2 FYNNEI. The CDR3 runs to 14 residues. V gave up 6 bases and J gave up 4 bases, with 13 bases separating them. CDR3 region: CASRTPSGGNTIYF. CDR3 bases: TGTGCCAGCAGAACCCCATCAGGAGGAAACACCATATATTTT.

This chain joins TRBV10-3 and TRBJ2-1; tentative D call: TRBD1 (6 bases). The V and J ends lost 10 bases and 3 bases respectively, with 13 bases between them. Germline V gene lookup returns CDR1 ENHRY and CDR2 SYGVKD. CDR3 length equals 13 residues. The CDR3 protein is CATRQVDYNEQFF. The CDR3 DNA sequence: TGTGCCACGCGACAGGTTGACTACAATGAGCAGTTCTTC.

The rearrangement uses TRBV5-4 and TRBJ1-2, with TRBD1 as a possible D gene (5 bases). The CDR3 has 15 residues. Germline lookup yields CDR1 SGHNT and CDR2 YYREEE (reference sequence). The ends were cut back, 3 bases at V and 4 bases at J, with 16 bases in the middle. The chain's CDR3 is CASSSSDTTRYGYTF. Written as DNA, the CDR3 is TGTGCCAGCAGCTCGTCGGACACCACTCGCTATGGCTACACCTTC.

In its sample, this clone was seen once. V usage is TRBV19 and J usage is TRBJ2-7, with TRBD2 matching 12 bases. V was clipped by 5 bases and J by 7 bases; unmatched bases: 15. The length of the CDR3 is 17 residues. Germline V lookup: CDR1 LNHDA, CDR2 SQIVND (reference sequence). CDR3 DNA sequence: TGTGCCAGTAGTGGTAGCGGCTGGACTAGCGGGACGGGGGAGCAGTACTTC. It specifies CASSGSGWTSGTGEQYF.

The chain employs TRBV6-1 and TRBJ1-2; 8 nucleotides agree with TRBD1. J lost 8 bases, V lost 2 bases, and 7 bases had no gene match. The CDR3 spans 14 residues. Germline values: CDR1 MNHNS, CDR2 SASEGT. Written as DNA, the CDR3 is TGTGCCAGCAGTGAACAGGGGGCCCTGGGAGGCTACACCTTC. Residues: CASSEQGALGGYTF.

The rearrangement joins TRBV11-3 to TRBJ1-2; no clear D gene. The length of the CDR3 is 14 residues. Germline V gene lookup returns CDR1 SGHNT and CDR2 YENEEA. Trimming removed 0 bases from V and 3 bases from J, with 8 bases in between. The CDR3 sequence is CASSLDGRDYGYTF. The CDR3 region has the DNA TGTGCCAGCAGCTTAGACGGCCGGGACTATGGCTACACCTTC.

The chain carries TRBV5-1 and TRBJ1-1; 7 bases agree with TRBD1. Germline loops: CDR1 SGHRS, CDR2 YFSETQ. This CDR3 is 15 amino acids long. The junction had 5 bases not matched to a gene; V was cut back by 0 bases and J by 3 bases. Here the CDR3 DNA reads TGCGCCAGCAGCTTGGCCACAGGGGACTACACTGAAGCTTTCTTT. This sequence encodes CASSLATGDYTEAFF. Supplemented by reference TRBV5-1 and TRBJ1-1, the full variable domain reads KAGVTQTPRYLIKTRGQQVTLSCSPISGHRSVSWYQQTPGQGLQFLFEYFSETQRNKGNFPGRFSGRQFSNSRSEMNVSTLELGDSALYLCASSLATGDYTEAFFGQGTRLTVV.

The rearrangement uses TRBV7-2 and TRBJ1-1; D remains unclear. CDR3 length equals 17 residues. The V and J ends lost 5 bases and 0 bases respectively, with 19 bases between them. CDR1 and CDR2 from the germline V gene are SGHTA and FQGNSA. This CDR3 reads CASSLGSPEQMNTEAFF. CDR3 DNA: TGTGCCAGCAGCCTAGGTTCCCCAGAACAGATGAACACTGAAGCTTTCTTT.

This clone was seen a few times. The chain carries TRBV30 and TRBJ1-4, with 7 nucleotides matching TRBD1. CDR3 length equals 16 residues. The V gene's germline CDR1 is GTSNPN and CDR2 SVGIG (reference sequence). Trimming cost V 2 bases and J 0 bases; bases outside gene matches: 6. CDR3 coding DNA: TGTGCCTGGAGTCTTGACAGGGTTGCAACTAATGAAAAACTGTTTTTT. Amino acid sequence: CAWSLDRVATNEKLFF.

This CDR3 reads CAFRGPYSYEQYV. Here the CDR3 DNA reads TGTGCATTCAGGGGGCCCTACTCCTACGAGCAGTACGTC. The chain joins TRBV30 to TRBJ2-7; 8 bases agree with TRBD1. CDR1 and CDR2 from the germline V gene are GTSNPN and SVGIG (reference sequence). The CDR3 runs to 13 residues.

V gene TRBV13 combines with J gene TRBJ1-5; 11 nucleotides agree with TRBD1. The CDR3 loop spans 17 amino acids. Germline values: CDR1 PRHDT, CDR2 FYEKMQ (reference sequence). With V trimmed by 5 bases and J by 0 bases, 6 bases remained unmatched. CDR3 nucleotide sequence: TGTGCCAGCAGCCTGGGGACAGGGGGTAATAGCAATCAGCCCCAGCATTTT. Its translation is CASSLGTGGNSNQPQHF.

The rearrangement joins TRBV4-2 to TRBJ2-1, with D perhaps matching TRBD2 (6 bases). The CDR3 is 18 residues long. The V end was cut by 0 bases, the J end by 0 bases, with 15 bases between. Germline V lookup: CDR1 LGHNA, CDR2 YNFKEQ. DNA of the CDR3: TGTGCCAGCAGCCAAGATGGGGGACTCCAAAGCTCCTACAATGAGCAGTTCTTC. This sequence encodes CASSQDGGLQSSYNEQFF.

The rearrangement links TRBV2 to TRBJ2-7; D might be TRBD1 (6 bases). This CDR3 has 14 amino acids. Germline CDR1 and CDR2: SNHLY and FYNNEI. V was clipped by 5 bases and J by 3 bases, with 14 bases between them. The CDR3 coding sequence is TGTGCCAGCAGTATAGCCGACAGGATCTACGAGCAGTACTTC. Translating it yields CASSIADRIYEQYF.

This clone was counted between two and nine times. This chain uses TRBV10-3 with TRBJ2-7; a weak D match, TRBD2 (6 bases). This CDR3 is built from 13 residues. Germline V gene lookup returns CDR1 ENHRY and CDR2 SYGVKD. Trimming cost V 8 bases and J 2 bases, with 13 bases left between them. CDR3 residues: CAIGPSATYEQYF. CDR3 in DNA: TGTGCCATCGGGCCTAGCGCGACCTACGAGCAGTACTTC.

The CDR3 loop is CASSPTTGDTGELFF. DNA of the CDR3: TGCGCCAGCAGCCCGACGACAGGGGATACCGGGGAGCTGTTTTTT. This rearrangement joins TRBV4-1 to TRBJ2-2, with TRBD1 matching 8 bases. Germline CDR1 is MGHRA and CDR2 is YSYEKL. The J segment lost 5 bases and the V segment lost 4 bases, leaving 6 bases of the junction unmatched. The length of the CDR3 is 15 residues.